Shown below are 25 T cell receptor beta chains from a single sample sequenced in a study of T cells in Graves' hyperthyroidism and ophthalmopathy. Amplification targeted TCR beta CDR3 regions from RNA transcripts. Carried out on the TCR CDR3, a first-round RT-PCR used the HTBI primer set. In TCRdb, the multiplex PCR reads were re-called with MiXCR into one record per CDR3 protein. The table includes under 130,000 distinct CDR3 sequences, approximately 48% detected once. The sequenced sample consisted of blood. The receptors stem from a man in his forties with Graves' hyperthyroidism.

Ten or more counts support this clonotype. This chain links TRBV20-1 with TRBJ2-3, with unresolved D. CDR3 size: 15 residues. Germline CDR1 and CDR2: DFQATT and SNEGSKA (reference sequence). The CDR3 is CSTTEMRDYTDTQYF. As DNA, the CDR3 is TGCAGCACTACTGAGATGAGAGATTACACAGATACGCAGTATTTT.

About this clonotype itself: Its ends do not fully match the called genes, so a read error is possible. The V and J genes are TRBV7-6 and TRBJ2-1; 8 bases map to TRBD2. The CDR3 totals 15 residues. Germline assignment: CDR1 SGHVS and CDR2 FNYEAQ. The CDR3 region is CASSLGTGGGNEQFF. CDR3 sequence (DNA): TGTGCTAGCAGCTTGGGGACCGGCGGGGGGAATGAGCAGTTCTTC. Full variable domain (missing parts from reference TRBV7-6 and TRBJ2-1): GAGVSQSPRYKVTKRGQDVALRCDPISGHVSLYWYRQALGQGPEFLTYFNYEAQQDKSGLPNDRFSAERPEGSISTLTIQRTEQRDSAMYRCASSLGTGGGNEQFFGPGTRLTVL.

This clonotype was seen a few times. The junction departs from the called germline gene at one end, perhaps through a read error. The chain couples TRBV28 to TRBJ2-7; TRBD2 aligns across 8 bases. The CDR3 runs to 11 residues. Germline lookup yields CDR1 MDHEN and CDR2 SYDVKM. The CDR3 DNA sequence: TGTTCCAGCGGGAGTAGGTACGAGCAGTACTTC. Protein product: CSSGSRYEQYF.

This clonotype has ten or more counts. The CDR3 DNA reads TGTGCCAGCAGTGAGGGTAGCTTGAACACTGAAGCTTTCTTT. Amino acids: CASSEGSLNTEAFF. The chain recombines TRBV6-1 with TRBJ1-1; D unclear. Germline V CDR1 and CDR2: MNHNS, SASEGT. V shed 3 bases and J shed 0 bases, with 8 bases lying between them. The CDR3 spans 14 residues.

The chain is built from TRBV9 and TRBJ1-2; D unresolved. The CDR3 runs 11 residues. The germline gives CDR1 SGDLS, CDR2 YYNGEE. V was shortened by 6 bases and J by 3 bases, with 6 bases between the two germline ends. The CDR3 DNA follows: TGTGCCAGCACGGCGGACTATGGCTACACCTTC. This gives the protein CASTADYGYTF.

This clonotype was seen a few times. The chain recombines TRBV7-9 with TRBJ1-6; D is possibly TRBD1 (5 bases). The V and J ends lost 5 bases and 0 bases respectively, with 17 bases between them. The V gene's germline CDR1 is SEHNR and CDR2 FQNEAQ (reference sequence). This CDR3 contains 18 residues. CDR3 in DNA: TGTGCCAGCAGCCACCACCGGGACCCAGACTCCTATAATTCACCCCTCCACTTT. This sequence encodes CASSHHRDPDSYNSPLHF.

The chain carries TRBV15 and TRBJ1-2, with TRBD1 as a possible D gene (5 bases). The ends were cut back, 8 bases at V and 4 bases at J, with 8 bases in the middle. CDR3 length: 11 amino acids. Germline V CDR1 and CDR2: LNHNV, YYDKDF (reference sequence). The CDR3 coding sequence is TGTGCCACCGGGGACGGCTATGGCTACACCTTC. Protein product: CATGDGYGYTF.

The rearrangement joins TRBV9 to TRBJ1-6; no clear D. V lost 3 bases and J 9 bases, leaving 16 bases between the germline ends. Germline CDR1 reads SGDLS; CDR2 reads YYNGEE. There are 15 residues in the CDR3. CDR3: CASSGPGFYGSPLHF. The CDR3 nucleotides read TGTGCCAGCAGCGGACCGGGATTTTATGGTTCACCCCTCCACTTT.

This chain uses TRBV29-1 with TRBJ2-1; TRBD2 matches at 7 bases. This CDR3 contains 13 residues. Trimming removed 8 bases from V and 4 bases from J; junction bases left unmatched: 8. The germline V gene has CDR1 SQVTM and CDR2 ANQGSEA. The CDR3 protein is CSFRDYEYNEQFF. In DNA, the CDR3 is TGCAGCTTTAGGGACTACGAATACAATGAGCAGTTCTTC.

This clonotype has at least ten counts. This rearrangement joins TRBV29-1 to TRBJ2-2; TRBD2 matches 9 bases. The CDR3 contains 17 residues. The germline V gene encodes CDR1 SQVTM and CDR2 ANQGSEA. J lost 3 bases, V lost 4 bases, and 12 bases had no gene match. In DNA, the CDR3 is TGCAGCGTTGGGGCGGGAGGGCCTATCGTACACACCGGGGAGCTGTTTTTT. Translated, it gives CSVGAGGPIVHTGELFF.

Many counts were recorded for this clonotype. This rearrangement joins TRBV6-5 to TRBJ1-2; TRBD1 aligns across 7 bases. V lost 6 bases, J lost 3 bases, and 4 bases stayed unmatched. CDR1 is MNHEY, CDR2 SVGAGI, per germline. The CDR3 is 13 residues long. As DNA, the CDR3 is TGTGCCAGCAGCCTCGGGACAGACTATGGCTACACCTTC. Translated: CASSLGTDYGYTF.

About this clonotype itself: At one boundary the junction diverges from the germline segment, which might be a read error. The chain is built from TRBV24-1 and TRBJ2-1; D is tentatively TRBD1 or TRBD2 (5 bases each). This CDR3 contains 11 residues. Germline loops: CDR1 KGHDR, CDR2 SFDVKD. As DNA, the CDR3 is TGTGCCACCAGTAGGGGAAATGAGCGGTCCTTC. Protein sequence: CATSRGNERSF.

This clonotype was recorded at least ten times. The chain recombines TRBV5-1 with TRBJ2-1; D might be TRBD2 (6 bases). This CDR3 spans 15 amino acids. With 4 bases removed from V and 2 bases from J, the gap between germline ends came to 13 bases. From germline, CDR1 is SGHRS and CDR2 YFSETQ. The CDR3 DNA reads TGCGCCAGCAGCCCGGGACTCGTCACCTACAATGAGCAGTTCTTC. Its protein product is CASSPGLVTYNEQFF.

The V call is TRBV12-3 or TRBV12-4, the J call TRBJ1-5; tentatively, D is TRBD1 (5 bases). This CDR3 has 14 residues. The V gene lost 6 bases and the J gene lost 7 bases, with 16 bases spanning the gap. DNA for the CDR3: TGTGCCAGCAGCTGGACTAGCGGGGGGCAGCCCCAGCATTTT. This codes for CASSWTSGGQPQHF.

Remarks on this clonotype: The germline gene is not matched at one end of the junction; a read error may be the cause. This chain connects TRBV9 to TRBJ2-1; the match to TRBD2 covers 9 bases. CDR1 and CDR2 (germline): SGDLS, YYNGEE. The CDR3 has 14 residues. Here the CDR3 reads CASRAGGPLNEQFF. CDR3 nucleotides: TGTGCTAGCAGAGCGGGAGGCCCACTCAATGAGCAGTTCTTC.

This clonotype was observed many times. V and J are TRBV7-8 and TRBJ1-1; D ambiguous. Between the trimmed V and J ends, which lost 3 bases and 1 base, there was a span of 6 bases. The CDR3 sequence is 13 residues long. Germline V gene data show CDR1 as SGHVS and CDR2 as FQNEAQ. The CDR3 here is CASSLVPNTEAFF. The DNA of the CDR3 is TGTGCCAGCAGCTTGGTTCCGAACACTGAAGCTTTCTTT.

This clonotype was observed a handful of times. This chain uses TRBV6-1 with TRBJ2-1; 9 bases match TRBD2. The germline CDR1 and CDR2 sequences are MNHNS and SASEGT. This CDR3 contains 17 residues. The V segment lost 3 bases and the J segment 5 bases; nucleotides outside the gene matches: 11. In DNA, the CDR3 is TGTGCCAGCAGTGATTCGCCCGGGACTAGCATCCACAATGAGCAGTTCTTC. Translation: CASSDSPGTSIHNEQFF.

In this sample, this clonotype turned up many times. The genes are TRBV12-3 or TRBV12-4 and TRBJ1-1, with a tentative D call TRBD1 (5 bases). This CDR3 is 13 amino acids long. Deletions cut 5 bases from V and 3 bases from J, with 10 bases between. The CDR3 region is CASSRGEYTEAFF. The CDR3 bases are TGTGCCAGCAGTCGAGGGGAGTACACTGAAGCTTTCTTT.

In this sample, this clonotype turned up many times. The rearrangement joins TRBV5-1 to TRBJ2-4, with 8 bases fitting TRBD1. The junction had 8 bases not matched to a gene; V was cut back by 8 bases and J by 7 bases. The CDR3 is 13 amino acids. Germline assignment: CDR1 SGHRS and CDR2 YFSETQ. CDR3 loop: CASAGQGGNIQYF. In DNA, the CDR3 is TGCGCCAGTGCCGGACAGGGAGGTAACATTCAGTACTTC.

The chain couples TRBV29-1 to TRBJ1-1; D call uncertain. The V end lost 7 bases, the J end lost 1 base, and 10 bases lay between the germline ends. Germline CDR1 is SQVTM and CDR2 is ANQGSEA. The CDR3 runs 12 residues. The CDR3 DNA reads TGCAGCGGAGTCCGACAGAACACTGAAGCTTTCTTT. This gives the protein CSGVRQNTEAFF.

The J gene is TRBJ2-3, the V gene TRBV2, with D possibly being TRBD2 (5 bases). V lost 9 bases to trimming and J lost 6 bases, with 16 bases between them. Germline lookup yields CDR1 SNHLY and CDR2 FYNNEI. This CDR3 has 13 amino acids. The CDR3 DNA reads TGTGCCAGAACAGAGATGGGAGTGGATACGCAGTATTTT. Amino acids: CARTEMGVDTQYF.

This clonotype was observed a few times. V usage is TRBV30 and J usage is TRBJ1-6, with a possible D match to TRBD1 (5 bases). From germline, CDR1 is GTSNPN and CDR2 SVGIG (reference sequence). V shed 3 bases and J shed 7 bases, with 7 bases lying between them. CDR3 length: 12 residues. CDR3 nucleotides: TGTGCCTGGAGCGCAGGGAATTCACCCCTCCACTTT. Translated: CAWSAGNSPLHF.

The chain employs TRBV2 and TRBJ1-2, with 10 bases lining up with TRBD1. This CDR3 is 14 amino acids long. V lost 5 bases, J lost 7 bases, and 7 bases stayed unmatched. CDR1 and CDR2 from the germline V gene are SNHLY and FYNNEI. The CDR3 sequence: CASSRDRGRSGYTF. DNA for the CDR3: TGTGCCAGCAGTCGGGACAGGGGCCGCAGTGGCTACACCTTC. The full variable domain, its missing parts supplied by reference TRBV2 and TRBJ1-2, is EPEVTQTPSHQVTQMGQEVILRCVPISNHLYFYWYRQILGQKVEFLVSFYNNEISEKSEIFDDQFSVERPDGSNFTLKIRSTKLEDSAMYFCASSRDRGRSGYTFGSGTRLTVV.

With regard to this clonotype: This clone may be a read error of a much larger clone one base away. The rearrangement joins TRBV7-9 to TRBJ2-1; the match to TRBD1 covers 9 bases. V lost 8 bases, J lost 14 bases, and 25 bases stayed unmatched. In germline, CDR1 is SEHNR, CDR2 FQNEAQ (reference sequence). CDR3 length: 17 residues. CDR3 protein: CASGGQGMASASSQEFF. CDR3 in DNA: TGTGCCAGCGGGGGACAGGGTATGGCTAGCGCGTCAAGCCAAGAGTTCTTC. Looking up the rest from reference TRBV7-9 and TRBJ2-1 gives the full variable domain: DTGVSQNPRHKITKRGQNVTFRCDPISEHNRLYWYRQTLGQGPEFLTYFQNEAQLEKSRLLSDRFSAERPKGSFSTLEIQRTEQGDSAMYLCASGGQGMASASSQEFFGPGTRLTVL.

Concerning this clonotype: The junction departs from the called germline gene at one end, perhaps through a read error. This chain uses TRBV2 with TRBJ2-1; D assignment may be TRBD1 or TRBD2 (6 bases each). Germline CDR1 SNHLY, CDR2 FYNNEI. CDR3 length: 15 residues. The CDR3 DNA sequence: TGTGCCAGCAGCCCCGGGGGCAGCTCCTATAATGAGCAGTTCTTC. Its translation is CASSPGGSSYNEQFF. The variable domain in full, completed from reference TRBV2 and TRBJ2-1, reads EPEVTQTPSHQVTQMGQEVILRCVPISNHLYFYWYRQILGQKVEFLVSFYNNEISEKSEIFDDQFSVERPDGSNFTLKIRSTKLEDSAMYFCASSPGGSSYNEQFFGPGTRLTVL.